The source of this T cell receptor (beta chain) is a study of blood T cell repertoires in COVID-19 (dated by TCRdb to 2018 to 2021). Concerning the study at large: Samples covering the acute and convalescent phases of COVID-19 were provided by collaborators in the United States, Italy and Spain. Deeply sampled blood TCRbeta repertoires from subjects exposed to, actively infected with, or recovered from COVID-19 were included in the dataset. A de-identified subject ID, COVID-19 status, age in years and sex were almost always included in the sample metadata. Samples came from the ongoing ImmuneRACE study (first 160 participants) plus 1,254 subjects from 6 global collaborators. Where HLA class I and class II types were available, the types were taken from metadata supplied by the sample provider, not from assay-based typing. The repertoires were made available in a free public database intended to serve as a resource for research on the immune response to SARS-CoV-2. The material from the prospective study consisted of cDNA or gDNA derived from T cells, B-cell-depleted T cells, or PBMCs. What the study reported, not specific to this receptor: Clinical and demographic metadata were provided uncurated, with the amount varying by source and participant.

CDR1 and CDR2 were assigned from the germline V gene (reference sequence) as SEHNR and FQNEAQ. Spanning cysteine to phenylalanine, the CDR3 consists of 14 amino acids. Just the 42-base CDR3 DNA is kept, in frame starting at base 1. This clone was recorded only once. Its recognized antigen is unknown. An end of the junction differs from the germline gene, which may be a read error. The sample has other DNA sequences that encode this CDR3 too. In Seattle, one collaborating source enrolled patients while the infection was active and tracked those patients longitudinally over the course of disease. Whole blood was collected in K2EDTA tubes by collaborating institutions according to the institutions' own protocols. Collaborator samples were shipped for TCRbeta analysis as frozen whole blood, isolated PBMCs, or DNA extracted from either sample type. The immunoSEQ Assay, a bias-controlled multiplex PCR, was used to amplify TCRbeta CDR3 regions from genomic DNA. Turning to the authors' computational methods: The number of nucleated cells in each sample was estimated by amplification of reference gene primers within the assay. To quantify the absolute abundance of each unique TCRbeta CDR3 rearrangement, sequence reads were collapsed and filtered. For each sample, productive Simpson clonality was calculated as the square root of Simpson's diversity index across productive rearrangements. TCRdb stores this immuneACCESS table with in-frame sequences only. Part of the clones is absent; in the studies checked, under half of the shortfall reflects unresolved V genes, and no reason is known for the rest. The V and J calls and the clone size are those of that table, but D and trimming were determined from the DNA. Counted in this sample were hundreds of thousands of clones; roughly 76% of them appeared once. The biggest ten clones account for 7.5% of the sample.

The chain is assembled from TRBV7-9 and TRBJ1-2, and the D gene may be TRBD1, 6 bases matching. The TCR comes from an elderly woman with COVID-19, enrolled during active disease. Material: peripheral blood. The nucleotides read TGTGCCAGCAGCTTAGGGACAGTTAACTATGGCTACACCTTT. Translated, this is CASSLGTVNYGYTF.